The present T cell receptor (beta chain) was sequenced within a study of CD8 T cells in ankylosing spondylitis. Whole-study results and caveats: There was reportedly significant enrichment of clones that were disease-linked in matched ankylosing spondylitis synovial fluid. Seven to nine highly homologous variants made up a TCR beta motif that seemed to typify ankylosing spondylitis blood.

In the case of this clonotype: No antigen is known for it.

By quantitative 5'-RACE with molecular barcodes, the TCR beta libraries were made. A single record per CDR3 protein comes from TCRdb applying MiXCR to the 5' RACE reads. This table has approximately 340,000 distinct CDR3 sequences, roughly 15% appearing once. The germline CDR1 and CDR2 sequences are KGHSH and LQKENI. CDR3 length: 14 residues. Trimming took off 6 bases at V and 4 bases at J, with 15 bases between the two ends. The TCR comes from a male donor with ankylosing spondylitis or in good health (not recorded which). V gene TRBV18 combines with J gene TRBJ1-1; possible D gene TRBD1, 5 bases. Sequencing was carried out using blood, either unsorted or a sorted T cell fraction (not recorded which). CDR3 amino acids: CASSVVGGGTEAFF. The CDR3 DNA follows: TGTGCCAGCTCCGTTGTGGGGGGTGGCACTGAAGCTTTCTTT.